The 13 T cell receptor beta chains reported below all come from one sample, sequenced in a study of blood T cell repertoires in COVID-19. Generated by immunoSEQ multiplex PCR, the TCRdb table keeps only in-frame clones and is missing some. The profile shows 50,000 to 70,000 clones, 65% to 85% of them singletons. Sequencing was done on a sample of peripheral blood. The receptor set was obtained from an elderly man with COVID-19, enrolled during active disease.

In its sample, this clone was seen once. This CDR3 reads CASSMTGGATEAFF. CDR3 sequence (DNA): TGTGCCAGCAGCATGACAGGGGGTGCCACTGAAGCTTTCTTT. The chain employs TRBV7-3 and TRBJ1-1; TRBD1 matches at 9 bases. V dropped 5 bases and J dropped 4; count of bases not matched to a gene: 5. The CDR3 is 14 amino acids. The V gene's germline CDR1 is SGHTA and CDR2 FQGTGA.

This rearrangement joins TRBV10-3 to TRBJ1-5; TRBD1 is a possible D gene (5 bases). V was shortened by 3 bases and J by 6 bases, with 9 bases between the two germline ends. The CDR3 has 13 amino acids. CDR1 is ENHRY and CDR2 is SYGVKD in the germline V gene. This CDR3 reads CAISDETVQPQHF. The CDR3 DNA is TGTGCCATCAGTGATGAGACAGTTCAGCCCCAGCATTTT.

This chain links TRBV7-2 with TRBJ2-5; D not resolved. Trimming cost V 1 base and J 9 bases, with 12 bases left between them. The CDR3 runs 13 residues. Germline CDR1 is SGHTA and CDR2 is FQGNSA. CDR3 coding DNA: TGTGCCAGCAGCTTAGGAGGTGGCGCGGCCCAGTACTTC. It specifies CASSLGGGAAQYF.

V and J are TRBV19 and TRBJ1-4; 7 nucleotides align to TRBD1. The CDR3 is 16 amino acids. Germline CDR1 LNHDA, CDR2 SQIVND (reference sequence). Trimming cost V 3 bases and J 2 bases; bases outside gene matches: 6. The CDR3: CASSITGASTNEKLFF. For the CDR3, the DNA is TGTGCCAGTAGTATCACAGGGGCGTCGACTAATGAAAAACTGTTTTTT.

The V gene is TRBV5-1, the J gene TRBJ1-1, with D perhaps TRBD1 (6 bases). The CDR3 sequence is 15 residues long. V lost 0 bases, J lost 5 bases, and 14 bases lay in between. Germline V gives CDR1 SGHRS, CDR2 YFSETQ. CDR3 nucleotide sequence: TGCGCCAGCAGCTTGGCGGCAGGGGATCAGACTGAAGCTTTCTTT. Translation: CASSLAAGDQTEAFF.

J is TRBJ1-2 and V is TRBV20-1; D not certain. Germline assignment: CDR1 DFQATT and CDR2 SNEGSKA (reference sequence). V lost 7 bases to trimming and J lost 3 bases, with 9 bases between them. The CDR3 totals 11 residues. The CDR3 spells CSVQRYYGYTF. CDR3 nucleotides: TGCAGTGTCCAGAGGTACTATGGCTACACCTTC.

This sequence joins TRBV21-1 and TRBJ1-1; no DNA check was done on the table's D call, TRBD1. TRBV21-1 is assigned pseudogene status. CDR3 length: 16 amino acids. CDR3 loop: CASSKSRMGFVGEAFF. The CDR3 nucleotides are TGTGCCAGCAGCAAATCACGTATGGGCTTTGTTGGTGAAGCTTTCTTT.

The chain joins TRBV2 to TRBJ1-1; tentatively, D is TRBD1 (6 bases). Deletions cut 6 bases from V and 2 bases from J, with 13 bases between. The CDR3 runs to 14 residues. Germline loops: CDR1 SNHLY, CDR2 FYNNEI. The DNA for the CDR3 is TGTGCCAGCAGCCCGAGGACAGCCAACACTGAAGCTTTCTTT. This codes for CASSPRTANTEAFF.

The chain carries TRBV4-3 and TRBJ2-5; 7 nucleotides match TRBD2. Germline V gene data show CDR1 as LGHNA and CDR2 as YSLEER. This CDR3 region has 16 residues. J lost 2 bases, V lost 1 base, and 7 bases had no gene match. The chain's CDR3 is CASSQGSGIPQETQYF. The CDR3 region has the DNA TGCGCCAGCAGCCAAGGGAGCGGGATCCCTCAAGAGACCCAGTACTTC.

The V and J genes are TRBV9 and TRBJ1-5; TRBD1 matches at 8 bases. There are 15 residues in the CDR3. The V gene end was trimmed by 0 bases and the J gene end by 3 bases; junction bases not matched to a gene: 2. Germline-derived CDR1 and CDR2 are SGDLS and YYNGEE. The CDR3 sequence is CASSVGTGINQPQHF. In DNA, the CDR3 is TGTGCCAGCAGCGTAGGGACAGGGATCAATCAGCCCCAGCATTTT.

CDR3 protein: CASSLGGQPYGYTF. The DNA of the CDR3 is TGTGCCAGCAGTTTAGGGGGCCAGCCCTATGGCTACACCTTC. The V gene is TRBV27, the J gene TRBJ1-2; possible D gene TRBD1, 6 bases. Trimming removed 2 bases at V and 4 bases at J, with 11 bases between. Germline-derived CDR1 and CDR2 are MNHEY and SMNVEV (reference sequence). The length of the CDR3 is 14 residues.

The DNA of the CDR3 is TGTGCCAGCAGTGAACTTCGGACAGGGTCGCCTCTTAGCTCTGGGGCCAACGTCCTGACTTTC. Its protein product is CASSELRTGSPLSSGANVLTF. The rearrangement uses TRBV6-1 and TRBJ2-6, with TRBD1 matching 8 bases. CDR3 size: 21 residues. Trimming removed 2 bases from V and 0 bases from J; junction bases left unmatched: 15. Per the germline V gene, CDR1 is MNHNS and CDR2 is SASEGT.

V usage is TRBV7-2 and J usage is TRBJ1-1; no clear D. This CDR3 has 13 residues. CDR1 is SGHTA and CDR2 is FQGNSA in the germline V gene. Trimming cost V 3 bases and J 0 bases, with 5 bases left between them. CDR3 sequence reads: CASSFTVNTEAFF. DNA of the CDR3: TGTGCCAGCAGCTTCACAGTGAACACTGAAGCTTTCTTT.